This record covers a single TCR beta chain. Its antigen is unknown. The sample holds no much larger clone one base away, and base qualities are not on file. This record belongs to a study of cytomegalovirus exposure and HLA in healthy donors listed by TCRdb under 2017. Concerning the study at large: An earlier analysis of several hundred of the donors reported under 300 Gb of sequence data and 90 million to 120 million unique TCR beta sequences obtained from roughly 170 million T cells. Roughly 300 gigabases of sequencing data and roughly 80 million unique TCR sequences made up an early release that covered roughly 670 HLA-typed donors. Of the roughly 400 genotyped donors, approximately 83% fell in the genetic ancestry cluster associated with self-reported Caucasian donors. The study aimed to test whether signatures of past pathogen exposure could be identified by cataloging public T cell receptors. The T cell repertoires of several hundred subjects were profiled by immunosequencing and related to cytomegalovirus serostatus. Besides the first cohort of under 700 subjects, a separate validation cohort made up of about 120 different subjects was used. To predict cytomegalovirus infection status, the study combined high-throughput TCR immunosequencing, statistical association of individual TCRs with disease status, and machine learning. To study patterns of TCR occurrence, a later analysis re-analyzed previously published TCR beta repertoires from hundreds of donors and added high-resolution HLA genotyping. In the later analysis, no new phenotypic data were used to find candidate immune exposures; instead, reliance was placed on TCR beta sequences and their occurrence across donors. An earlier analysis of more than 450 of the donors used high-throughput TCR beta sequencing to judge whether each TCR beta V gene segment behaved as functional or pseudogenic. Donor age, sex, ethnicity and CMV serostatus were compiled together with the repertoire data. Genome-wide SNP genotypes for about 55% of the roughly 670 donors were used in a later genetic analysis, which treated that subset as a discovery cohort. All discovery cohort repertoires had been generated using a single sequencing platform. HLA typing covered class I and class II loci at four-digit resolution. Typing coverage differed by locus: A, B, C, DRB1 and DQB1 were typed in roughly 620-630 donors, DQA1 in about 500, DPA1 in around 610, and DPB1 in around 440. Roughly five DR-DQ haplotypes were treated as single units for association and clustering because of strong linkage in the cohort. On average, roughly 240,000 unique TCR beta nucleotide sequences were sequenced per donor among more than 350 genotyped donors of the cohort, with 15% to 20% of those sequences being non-productive. Beyond this particular receptor, the publication reports: Because the 87-base-pair reads could not distinguish some IMGT-functional V segments, including TRBV6-2 and TRBV6-3, those segments were excluded. A cluster of highly shared sequence variants was judged likely to represent a technical artifact of the sequencing pipeline. When HLA alleles, especially DR and DQ, strongly co-occurred, attributing TCR associations to individual alleles was difficult. HLA typing was unavailable for some donors at each locus, so association tests used only the typed subset. A few of the identified cytomegalovirus-associated TCR beta chains were confirmed in vitro to be specific for cytomegalovirus antigens. Linkage disequilibrium might explain the correlated functional status among segregating V segments, but an unknown experimental factor could not be ruled out. In a later analysis, most CMV-associated TCR beta chains were found to appear HLA-restricted, with HLA associations seemingly driven largely by CMV exposure. Compared with equally common non-associated chains, HLA-associated TCR beta chains in a later analysis were more clonally expanded and had lower generation probabilities. A further reported finding was that TCR beta sequences accurately predicted the HLA-A and HLA-B alleles for most subjects in the first cohort. Because counts were too low, roughly 17 rarely observed V segments, including chromosome 9 orphons, were left out of the earlier analysis of 587 of the donors. An association between a missense DCLRE1C variant and V-gene and J-gene trimming of TCR beta chains was found in a later genetic analysis and replicated in an independent cohort. A later analysis found that TCR association rates varied across HLA loci, with DRB1 alleles showing the most associated TCRs and HLA-C alleles the fewest. In the study, approximately 160 TCR beta chains were listed as associated with cytomegalovirus. A later genetic analysis reported fewer N-insertions in productive TCRs among donors in an Asian-associated ancestry cluster than the roughly 650-donor mean. In an earlier analysis of fewer than 700 of the donors, most TCR beta V segments appeared in productive rearrangements about 90% or about 30% of the time, broadly matching IMGT annotations. The presence/absence analyses assumed that sequencing depth was roughly uniform across donors, and that assumption may not be true. At a false discovery rate of 0.05, a later analysis linked around 15,000 TCR beta sequences to specific HLA alleles. In this cohort, only TCR beta chains were sequenced, and detectable features were limited by the absence of alpha or paired-chain data. Most TCR sequences were seen in very few donors, while some public TCRs were found in many individuals. It was suggested by the authors that the approach could potentially be generalized to other disease states and immunological phenotypes. Cytomegalovirus status was reported to be diagnosed by the classifier with high specificity and sensitivity in both the original and validation cohorts. In a later analysis, several top co-occurrence clusters were reported to appear linked to parvovirus B19, influenza, CMV and Epstein-Barr virus. Immune exposure information for the cohort was limited to CMV serostatus.

In total, 630 or so healthy bone marrow donors made up the cohort. Cohort members were all nominally healthy when sampled, although unrecorded immune exposures were likely present. The donor tested CMV seronegative and was one of the 352 seronegative cohort members. A peripheral blood sample was provided by each donor, and peripheral blood mononuclear cells were used for TCR beta sequencing. Genomic DNA was extracted from the blood cell samples with the Qiagen DNeasy Blood Extraction Kit. Library creation used the immunoSEQ multiplex PCR assay. The multiplex PCR relied on a mix of 60 forward primers for TCR Vbeta segments and 13 reverse primers for TCR Jbeta segments. The CDR3 region of rearranged TCR beta genes was amplified from genomic DNA with a multiplex PCR assay. On the Illumina HiSeq System, the amplified TCR beta libraries were sequenced as 87-base-pair reads. The published analysis was carried out like this. A later analysis tallied tens of millions of unique TCR beta chains across the 650 to 750 repertoires, and about 12 million of those chains were shared by two or more donors. Raw reads were error-corrected and collapsed into unique sequences by a nearest-neighbor algorithm in which closely related sequences were merged to remove PCR and sequencing errors. Alignment of CDR3 sequences to IMGT reference sequences was used to assign V, D and J gene segments. For a sequence to be retained, a match of at least six nucleotides was required to both a V gene segment and a J gene segment. A rearrangement was called productive if the CDR3 had no stop codons and remained in frame with V and J, and every other rearrangement was called non-productive. CDR3 was defined according to IMGT convention as the region running from the second conserved V-encoded cysteine to the conserved J-encoded phenylalanine. Sequences without an unambiguous match to a single V gene segment were excluded from the earlier analysis of 450 to 750 of the donors. An earlier analysis of approximately 590 of the donors called V segments functional above 56.7% productive rearrangements and segregating when the between-donor standard deviation exceeded 5%. A statistical classification framework was built for diagnosing cytomegalovirus status from the catalog of TCR beta chain sequences. A later analysis assigned V and J genes by comparing TCR nucleotide sequences with IMGT/GENE-DB human TR gene sequences. In a later analysis, CDR3 sequences and most-parsimonious VDJ recombination scenarios were assigned using the TCRdist pipeline. A later analysis defined each TCR beta chain by its CDR3 amino acid sequence plus V-gene family, and excluded reads lacking a unique V-gene family. As a way to deal with suspected cross-contamination and a sequencing artifact, a later analysis dropped hundreds of nucleotide sequences that were highly shared and had low generation probability. In a later analysis, a clonal expansion index was calculated for each public chain from normalized within-repertoire ranks of inferred template counts. In a later analysis, generation probabilities were computed with a VDJ recombination model fitted to out-of-frame rearrangements, and the resulting probabilities were checked against IGoR. In a later analysis, TCR-TCR, TCR-HLA and TCR-CMV co-occurrence was scored with hypergeometric tests, and a repertoire-size bias correction was applied to TCR pairs. A later analysis estimated false discovery rates by permuting HLA or CMV assignments 20 times. A later analysis grouped co-occurring TCRs with DBSCAN, adding TCRdist sequence similarity when clustering within HLA-allele-positive subsets. For co-occurrence clustering, repertoires with fewer than 30,000 or more than 120,000 public chains were excluded, along with roughly 5 repertoires with anomalous nucleotide sharing. Not all clones reach the TCRdb copy of this immuneACCESS table, which keeps in-frame sequences only. Checked studies attribute under half of the gap to unresolved V genes and leave the rest unexplained. That table gives V, J and clone size, and the DNA gave D and trimming. A total of 100,000 to 120,000 clones appear in this sample, around 73% of them only once. The ten largest clones represent 1% to 1.5% of the sample.

From the cysteine up to the phenylalanine, the CDR3 has a length of 16 residues. Only CDR3 DNA is held: 48 bases, read in frame from base 1. Taken from the germline V gene (reference sequence), the CDR1 and CDR2 loops are LNHNV and YYDKDF. V and J lose 1 base and 4 bases, and a span of 16 bases separates them. Sequencing was carried out using PBMCs. The TCR was taken from a man between 25 and 39 years old in good health and CMV-seronegative. The rearranged chain carries TRBV15 and TRBJ1-1, with no reliable assignment of the D segment. The CDR3: CATSRGPAVGSTEAFF. The DNA reads TGTGCCACCAGCAGAGGTCCCGCGGTCGGATCCACTGAAGCTTTCTTT.